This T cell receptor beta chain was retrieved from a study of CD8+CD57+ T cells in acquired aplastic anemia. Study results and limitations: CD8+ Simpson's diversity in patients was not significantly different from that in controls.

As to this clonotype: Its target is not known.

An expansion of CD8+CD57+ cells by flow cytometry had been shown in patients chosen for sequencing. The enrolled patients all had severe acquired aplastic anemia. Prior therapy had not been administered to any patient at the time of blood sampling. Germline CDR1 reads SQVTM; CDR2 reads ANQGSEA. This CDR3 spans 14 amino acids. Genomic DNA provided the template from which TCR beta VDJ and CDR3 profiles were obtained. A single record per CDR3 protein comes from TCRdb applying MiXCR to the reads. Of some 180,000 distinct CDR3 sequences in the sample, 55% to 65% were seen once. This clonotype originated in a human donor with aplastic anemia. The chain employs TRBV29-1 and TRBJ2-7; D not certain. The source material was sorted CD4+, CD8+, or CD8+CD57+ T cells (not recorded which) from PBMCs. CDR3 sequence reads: CSERSGQYPSEQYF. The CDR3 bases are TGCAGTGAAAGGAGTGGCCAGTACCCTTCCGAGCAGTACTTC.